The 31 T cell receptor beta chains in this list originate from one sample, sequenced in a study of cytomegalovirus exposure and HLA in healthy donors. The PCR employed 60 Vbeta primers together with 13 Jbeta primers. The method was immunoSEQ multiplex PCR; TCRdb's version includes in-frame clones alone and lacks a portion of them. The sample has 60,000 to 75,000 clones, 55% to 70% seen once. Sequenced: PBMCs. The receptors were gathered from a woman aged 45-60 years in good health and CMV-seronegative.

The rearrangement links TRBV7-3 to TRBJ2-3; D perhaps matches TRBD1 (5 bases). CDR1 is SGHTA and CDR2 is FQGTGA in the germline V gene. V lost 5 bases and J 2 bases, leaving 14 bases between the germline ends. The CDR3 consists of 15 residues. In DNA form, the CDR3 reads TGTGCCAGCAGCCCACGGAGCAGGGCCACAGATACGCAGTATTTT. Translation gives CASSPRSRATDTQYF.

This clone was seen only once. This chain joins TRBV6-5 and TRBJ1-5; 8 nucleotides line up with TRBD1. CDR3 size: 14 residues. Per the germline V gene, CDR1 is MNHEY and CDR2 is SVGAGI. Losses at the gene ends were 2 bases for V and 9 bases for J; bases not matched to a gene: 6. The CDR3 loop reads CASSYGTGGGPQHF. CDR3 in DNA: TGTGCCAGCAGTTACGGGACAGGTGGAGGGCCCCAGCATTTT.

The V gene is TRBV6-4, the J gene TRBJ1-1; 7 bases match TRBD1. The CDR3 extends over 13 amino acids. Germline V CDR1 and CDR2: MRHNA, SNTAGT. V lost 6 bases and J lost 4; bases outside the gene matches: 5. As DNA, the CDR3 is TGTGCCAGCAGCAAGACAGGGCTCACTGAAGCTTTCTTT. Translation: CASSKTGLTEAFF.

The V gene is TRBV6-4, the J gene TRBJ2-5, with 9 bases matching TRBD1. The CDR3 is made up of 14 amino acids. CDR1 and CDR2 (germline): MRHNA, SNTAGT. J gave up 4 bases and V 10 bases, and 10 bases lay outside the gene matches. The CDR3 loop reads CANRTGDTSETQYF. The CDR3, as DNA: TGTGCCAACAGGACAGGGGACACTTCAGAGACCCAGTACTTC.

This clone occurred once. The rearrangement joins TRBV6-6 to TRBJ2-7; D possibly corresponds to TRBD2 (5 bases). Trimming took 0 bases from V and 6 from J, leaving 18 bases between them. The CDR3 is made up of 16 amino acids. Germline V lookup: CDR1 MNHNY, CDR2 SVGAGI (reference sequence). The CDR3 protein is CASSYSLSGKRSEQYF. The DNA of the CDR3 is TGTGCCAGCAGTTACTCGTTATCGGGGAAGAGAAGCGAGCAGTACTTC.

The CDR3 is CASSLWVVSNQPQHF. In DNA, the CDR3 is TGTGCCAGCAGTTTATGGGTAGTGAGCAATCAGCCCCAGCATTTT. The V call is TRBV28, the J call TRBJ1-5; D unclear. Trimming stripped 0 bases from V and 1 base from J, with 7 bases between. This CDR3 is 15 amino acids long. Per germline, CDR1 MDHEN and CDR2 SYDVKM.

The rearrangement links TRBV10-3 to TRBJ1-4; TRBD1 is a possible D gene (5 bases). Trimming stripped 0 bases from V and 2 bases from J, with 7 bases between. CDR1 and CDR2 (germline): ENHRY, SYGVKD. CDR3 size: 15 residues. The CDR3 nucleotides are TGTGCCATCAGTGAGTCCAGGGCGACTAATGAAAAACTGTTTTTT. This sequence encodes CAISESRATNEKLFF.

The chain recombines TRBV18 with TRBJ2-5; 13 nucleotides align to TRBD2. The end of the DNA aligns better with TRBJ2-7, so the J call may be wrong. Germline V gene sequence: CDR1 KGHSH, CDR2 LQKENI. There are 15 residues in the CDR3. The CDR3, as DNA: TGTGCCAGCTCCCGCGGACTAGCGGGAGTGGACGAGCAGTACTTC. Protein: CASSRGLAGVDEQYF.

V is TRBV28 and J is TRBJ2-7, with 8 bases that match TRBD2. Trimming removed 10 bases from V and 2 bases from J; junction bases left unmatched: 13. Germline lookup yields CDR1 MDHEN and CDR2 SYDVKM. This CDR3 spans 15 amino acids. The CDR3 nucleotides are TGTGCCACCCAAATACCGGGACTAGGGACCTACGAGCAGTACTTC. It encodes CATQIPGLGTYEQYF.

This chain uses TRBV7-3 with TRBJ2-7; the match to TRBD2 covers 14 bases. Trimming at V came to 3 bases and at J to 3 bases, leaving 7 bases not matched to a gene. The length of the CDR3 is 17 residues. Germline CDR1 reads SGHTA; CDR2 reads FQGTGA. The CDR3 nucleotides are TGTGCCAGCAGCTTGGGGGCGGGGACTAGCGGGAGCTACGAGCAGTACTTC. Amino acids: CASSLGAGTSGSYEQYF. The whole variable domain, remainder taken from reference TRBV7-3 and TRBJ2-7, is GAGVSQTPSNKVTEKGKYVELRCDPISGHTALYWYRQSLGQGPEFLIYFQGTGAADDSGLPNDRFFAVRPEGSVSTLKIQRTERGDSAVYLCASSLGAGTSGSYEQYFGPGTRLTVT.

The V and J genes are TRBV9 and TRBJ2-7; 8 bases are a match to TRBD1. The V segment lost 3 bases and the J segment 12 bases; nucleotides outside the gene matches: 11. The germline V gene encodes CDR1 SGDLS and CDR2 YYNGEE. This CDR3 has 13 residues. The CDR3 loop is CASSAAGQGSVYF. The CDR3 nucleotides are TGTGCCAGCAGCGCCGCCGGACAGGGTAGTGTGTACTTC. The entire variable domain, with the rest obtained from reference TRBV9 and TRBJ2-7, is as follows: DSGVTQTPKHLITATGQRVTLRCSPRSGDLSVYWYQQSLDQGLQFLIQYYNGEERAKGNILERFSAQQFPDLHSELNLSSLELGDSALYFCASSAAGQGSVYFGPGTRLTVT.

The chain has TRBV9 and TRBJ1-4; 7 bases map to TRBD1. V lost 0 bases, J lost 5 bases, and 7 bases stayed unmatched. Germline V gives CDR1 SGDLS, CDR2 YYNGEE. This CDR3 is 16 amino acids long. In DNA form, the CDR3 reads TGTGCCAGCAGCGTAGACAGGGGAGGTTGGAATGAAAAACTGTTTTTT. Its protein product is CASSVDRGGWNEKLFF.

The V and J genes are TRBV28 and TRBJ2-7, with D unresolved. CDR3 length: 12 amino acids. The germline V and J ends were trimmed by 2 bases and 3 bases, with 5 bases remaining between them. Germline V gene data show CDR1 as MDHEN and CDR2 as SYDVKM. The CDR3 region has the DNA TGTGCCAGCAGTTTAACCTACTACGAGCAGTACTTC. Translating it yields CASSLTYYEQYF.

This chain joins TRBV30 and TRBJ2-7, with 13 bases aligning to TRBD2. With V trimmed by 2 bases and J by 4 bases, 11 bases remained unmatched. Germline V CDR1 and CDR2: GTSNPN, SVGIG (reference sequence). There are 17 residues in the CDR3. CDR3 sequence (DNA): TGTGCCTGGAGTTTACCGGGACAGGGACTAGCGGGATACGAGCAGTACTTC. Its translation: CAWSLPGQGLAGYEQYF.

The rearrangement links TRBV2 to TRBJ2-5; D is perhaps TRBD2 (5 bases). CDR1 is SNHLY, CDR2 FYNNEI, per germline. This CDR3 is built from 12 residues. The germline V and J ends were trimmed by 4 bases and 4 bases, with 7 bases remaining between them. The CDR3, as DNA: TGTGCCAGCAGTGCTAGCAGAGAGACCCAGTACTTC. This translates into CASSASRETQYF.

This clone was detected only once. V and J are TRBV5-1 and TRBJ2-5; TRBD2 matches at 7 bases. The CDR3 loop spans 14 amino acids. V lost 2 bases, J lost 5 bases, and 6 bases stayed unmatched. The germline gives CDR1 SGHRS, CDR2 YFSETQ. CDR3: CASSFGEGGETQYF. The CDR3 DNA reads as TGCGCCAGCAGCTTTGGGGAGGGAGGTGAGACCCAGTACTTC.

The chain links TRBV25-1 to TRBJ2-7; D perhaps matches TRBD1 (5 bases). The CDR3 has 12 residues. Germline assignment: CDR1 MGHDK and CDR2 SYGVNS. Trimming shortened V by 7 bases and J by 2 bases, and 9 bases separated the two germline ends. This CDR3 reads CASTAGTYEQYF. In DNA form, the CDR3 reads TGTGCCAGCACCGCAGGGACCTACGAGCAGTACTTC.

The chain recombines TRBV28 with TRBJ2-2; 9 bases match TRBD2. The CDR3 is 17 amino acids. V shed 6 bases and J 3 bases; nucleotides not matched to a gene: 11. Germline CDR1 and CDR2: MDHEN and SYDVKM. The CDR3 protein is CASSSPGLASYTGELFF. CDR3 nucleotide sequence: TGTGCCAGCAGCTCCCCCGGACTAGCGAGTTACACCGGGGAGCTGTTTTTT.

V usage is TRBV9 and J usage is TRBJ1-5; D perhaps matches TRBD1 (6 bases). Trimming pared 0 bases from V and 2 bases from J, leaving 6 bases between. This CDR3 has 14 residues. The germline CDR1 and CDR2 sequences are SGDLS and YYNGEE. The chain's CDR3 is CASSVAGGNQPQHF. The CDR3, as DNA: TGTGCCAGCAGCGTAGCAGGGGGCAATCAGCCCCAGCATTTT. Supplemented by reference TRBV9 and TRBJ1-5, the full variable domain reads DSGVTQTPKHLITATGQRVTLRCSPRSGDLSVYWYQQSLDQGLQFLIQYYNGEERAKGNILERFSAQQFPDLHSELNLSSLELGDSALYFCASSVAGGNQPQHFGDGTRLSIL.

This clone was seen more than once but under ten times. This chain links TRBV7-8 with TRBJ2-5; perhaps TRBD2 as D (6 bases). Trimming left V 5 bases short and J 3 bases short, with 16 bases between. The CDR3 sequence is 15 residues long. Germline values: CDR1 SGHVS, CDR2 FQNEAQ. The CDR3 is CASSPFRDSKETQYF. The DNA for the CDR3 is TGTGCCAGCAGCCCCTTCCGGGACTCCAAAGAGACCCAGTACTTC. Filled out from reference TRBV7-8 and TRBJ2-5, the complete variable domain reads GAGVSQSPRYKVAKRGQDVALRCDPISGHVSLFWYQQALGQGPEFLTYFQNEAQLDKSGLPSDRFFAERPEGSVSTLKIQRTQQEDSAVYLCASSPFRDSKETQYFGPGTRLLVL.

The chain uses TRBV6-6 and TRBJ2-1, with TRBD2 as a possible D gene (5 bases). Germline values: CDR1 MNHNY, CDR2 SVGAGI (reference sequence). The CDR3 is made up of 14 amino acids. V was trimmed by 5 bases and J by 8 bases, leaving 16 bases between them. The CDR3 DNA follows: TGTGCCAGCAGTCCGCCGGGGAGCGGCTATGAGCAGTTCTTC. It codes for CASSPPGSGYEQFF.

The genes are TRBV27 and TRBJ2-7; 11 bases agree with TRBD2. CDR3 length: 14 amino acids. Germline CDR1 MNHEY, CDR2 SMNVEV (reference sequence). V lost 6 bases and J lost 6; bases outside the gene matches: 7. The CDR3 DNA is TGTGCCAGCAGATCACTAGCGGGAGCCTCCGAGCAGTACTTC. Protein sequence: CASRSLAGASEQYF.

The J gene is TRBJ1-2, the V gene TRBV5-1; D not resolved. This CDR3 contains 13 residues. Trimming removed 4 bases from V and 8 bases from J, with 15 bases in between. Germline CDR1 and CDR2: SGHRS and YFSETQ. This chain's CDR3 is CASSLPGVPGYTF. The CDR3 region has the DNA TGCGCCAGCAGCCTCCCGGGAGTCCCCGGCTACACCTTC. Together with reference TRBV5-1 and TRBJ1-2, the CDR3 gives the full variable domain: KAGVTQTPRYLIKTRGQQVTLSCSPISGHRSVSWYQQTPGQGLQFLFEYFSETQRNKGNFPGRFSGRQFSNSRSEMNVSTLELGDSALYLCASSLPGVPGYTFGSGTRLTVV.

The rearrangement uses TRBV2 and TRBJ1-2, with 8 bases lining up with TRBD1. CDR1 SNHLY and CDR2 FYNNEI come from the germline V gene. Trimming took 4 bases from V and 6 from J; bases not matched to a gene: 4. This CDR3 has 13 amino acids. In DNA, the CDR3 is TGTGCCAGCAGTGGGCACAGGGGGGATGGCTACACCTTC. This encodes CASSGHRGDGYTF. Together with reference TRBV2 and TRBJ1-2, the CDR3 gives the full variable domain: EPEVTQTPSHQVTQMGQEVILRCVPISNHLYFYWYRQILGQKVEFLVSFYNNEISEKSEIFDDQFSVERPDGSNFTLKIRSTKLEDSAMYFCASSGHRGDGYTFGSGTRLTVV.

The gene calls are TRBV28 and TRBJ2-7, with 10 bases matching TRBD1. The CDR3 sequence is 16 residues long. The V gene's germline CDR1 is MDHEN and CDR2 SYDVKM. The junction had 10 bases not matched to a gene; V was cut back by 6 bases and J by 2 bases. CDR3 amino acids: CASSPRGGQGAYEQYF. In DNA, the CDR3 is TGTGCCAGCAGCCCGAGGGGTGGACAGGGGGCCTACGAGCAGTACTTC.

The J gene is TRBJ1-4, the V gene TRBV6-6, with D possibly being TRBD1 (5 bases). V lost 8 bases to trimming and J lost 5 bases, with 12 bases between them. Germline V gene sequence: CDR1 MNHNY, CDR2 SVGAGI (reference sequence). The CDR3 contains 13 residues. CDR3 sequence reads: CASRRGVNEKLFF. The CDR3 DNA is TGTGCCAGCCGGCGGGGGGTAAATGAAAAACTGTTTTTT.

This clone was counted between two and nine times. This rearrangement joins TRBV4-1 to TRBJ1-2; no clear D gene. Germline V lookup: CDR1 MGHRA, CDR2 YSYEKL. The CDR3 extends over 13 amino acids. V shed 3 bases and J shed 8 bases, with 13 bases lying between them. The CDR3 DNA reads TGCGCCAGCAGCCAGGCGACCGGGAGCGGCTACACCTTC. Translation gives CASSQATGSGYTF.

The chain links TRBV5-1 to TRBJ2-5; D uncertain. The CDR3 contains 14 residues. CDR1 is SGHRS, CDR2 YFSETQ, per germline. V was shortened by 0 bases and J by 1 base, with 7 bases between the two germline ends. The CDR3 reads CASSLGLFQETQYF. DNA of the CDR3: TGCGCCAGCAGCTTGGGACTTTTCCAAGAGACCCAGTACTTC.

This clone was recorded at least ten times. CDR3: CASSSMGREQYF. CDR3 nucleotides: TGTGCCAGCAGCTCGATGGGGCGCGAGCAGTACTTC. This chain uses TRBV7-2 with TRBJ2-7, with a tentative D call TRBD1 (5 bases). The CDR3 extends over 12 amino acids. The ends were cut back, 4 bases at V and 6 bases at J, with 10 bases in the middle. Germline CDR1 SGHTA, CDR2 FQGNSA.

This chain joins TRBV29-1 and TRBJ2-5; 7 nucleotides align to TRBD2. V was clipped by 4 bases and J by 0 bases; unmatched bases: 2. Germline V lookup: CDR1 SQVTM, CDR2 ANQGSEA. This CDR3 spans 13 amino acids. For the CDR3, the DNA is TGCAGCGTTGGGGGGGGGTACCAAGAGACCCAGTACTTC. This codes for CSVGGGYQETQYF.

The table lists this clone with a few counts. In nucleotides, the CDR3 is TGTGCCAGCAGCCTCCGCCAGAATGAGCAGTTCTTC. Amino acids: CASSLRQNEQFF. The J gene is TRBJ2-1, the V gene TRBV27; D unclear. V gave up 6 bases and J gave up 7 bases, with 10 bases separating them. This CDR3 region has 12 residues. The germline V gene encodes CDR1 MNHEY and CDR2 SMNVEV (reference sequence).